The clone carrying this T cell receptor (beta chain) was seen a handful of times. The CDR3 extends over 13 amino acids. CDR1 SGHTA and CDR2 FQGNSA come from the germline V gene. V was trimmed by 5 bases and J by 1 base, leaving 8 bases between them. In the authors' workflow: Amplification from reference gene primers served as the basis for estimated nucleated cell counts. Clones were read by immunoSEQ multiplex PCR, and TCRdb kept only the in-frame ones, dropping some. V, J and clone size are taken as reported in that table, and D and trimming were inferred from the DNA itself. This sample has approximately 210,000 clones, with more than 65% found just once. These data come from a study of blood T cell repertoires in COVID-19. Participant age was 18 to 89 years, and participants resided in 20 to 30 US areas.

The TCR sequence derives from a woman in her 50s with acute COVID-19. The sequenced sample consisted of PBMCs or T cells enriched from blood (not recorded which). The chain couples TRBV7-2 to TRBJ1-1; D remains ambiguous. Here the CDR3 reads CASSTQQNTEAFF. The CDR3, as DNA: TGTGCCAGCAGCACCCAACAGAACACTGAAGCTTTCTTT.